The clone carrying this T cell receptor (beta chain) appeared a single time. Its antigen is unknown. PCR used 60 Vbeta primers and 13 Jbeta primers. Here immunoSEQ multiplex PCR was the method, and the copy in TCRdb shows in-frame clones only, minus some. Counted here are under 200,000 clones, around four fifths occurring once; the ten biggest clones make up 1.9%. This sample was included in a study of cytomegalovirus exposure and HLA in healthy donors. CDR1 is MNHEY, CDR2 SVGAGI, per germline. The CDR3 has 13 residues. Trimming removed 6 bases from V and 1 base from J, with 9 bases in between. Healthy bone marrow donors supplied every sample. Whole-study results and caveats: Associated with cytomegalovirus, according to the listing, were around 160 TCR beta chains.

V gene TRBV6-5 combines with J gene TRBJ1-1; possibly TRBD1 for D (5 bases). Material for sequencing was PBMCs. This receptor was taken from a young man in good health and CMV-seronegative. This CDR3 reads CASRRRGNTEAFF. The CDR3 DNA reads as TGTGCCAGCAGAAGGAGGGGGAACACTGAAGCTTTCTTT.